This T cell receptor (beta chain) is from a study of blood T cell repertoires in COVID-19. The table came from immunoSEQ multiplex PCR; TCRdb's copy has only in-frame clones and leaves some out. Of about 280,000 clones listed, around nine tenths are singletons. The sample was peripheral blood. The clonotype was recovered from a man aged 35 to 55 with acute or convalescent COVID-19.

CDR3 nucleotide sequence: TGTGCCAGCAGCTTGGATGGTGGCGGGGGTCAGCCCCAGCATTTT. Protein sequence: CASSLDGGGGQPQHF. The chain uses TRBV7-6 and TRBJ1-5, with a tentative D call TRBD1 (5 bases). CDR1 SGHVS and CDR2 FNYEAQ come from the germline V gene. The CDR3 consists of 15 residues. With 3 bases removed from V and 6 bases from J, the gap between germline ends came to 15 bases.